The 21 T cell receptor beta chains given below trace back to one sample, sequenced in a study of regulatory T cells in long-lasting Graves disease. Arm-PCR of CDR3 regions with iRepertoire HTBI primers generated TCR beta libraries. TCRdb itself ran the multiplex PCR reads through MiXCR, one entry per CDR3 protein. The sample includes under 500,000 distinct CDR3 sequences, 16% seen only once; the top ten take around 10%. The time point: newly diagnosed GD, antithyroid drugs for less than 3 months. There was RNA extracted from PBMCs, and the TCR library was made from it. Separately, the same data were catalogued under a study of T cells in Graves' hyperthyroidism and ophthalmopathy.

The sequenced sample was peripheral blood mononuclear cells (PBMCs), obtained at new diagnosis, from a patient treated with antithyroid drugs. These TCRs come from a woman aged 30 to 39 with Graves disease.

This clonotype was observed at least ten times. The rearrangement joins TRBV6-1 to TRBJ1-1; D is unclear. Per germline, CDR1 MNHNS and CDR2 SASEGT. This CDR3 contains 14 residues. V was cut by 8 bases and J by 1 base, with 14 bases left in between. The CDR3: CASSDPLENTEAFF. The CDR3 DNA follows: TGTGCCAGCTCAGACCCCCTTGAGAACACTGAAGCTTTCTTT.

There are a few counts of this clonotype. V and J are TRBV5-6 and TRBJ2-1; 10 nucleotides align to TRBD1. Germline CDR1 is SGHDT and CDR2 is YYEEEE. The CDR3 contains 17 residues. V lost 0 bases, J lost 7 bases, and 10 bases stayed unmatched. CDR3 amino acids: CASSLGQGALVGNEQFF. CDR3 nucleotide sequence: TGTGCCAGCAGCTTGGGACAGGGGGCTTTAGTGGGAAATGAGCAGTTCTTC.

This clonotype occurred many times. The CDR3 DNA follows: TGTGCCAGCAGTGATCGGTCCGTTCCCACAGATACGCAGTATTTT. This codes for CASSDRSVPTDTQYF. V usage is TRBV25-1 and J usage is TRBJ2-3; no definite D call. The CDR3 has 15 amino acids. Per germline, CDR1 MGHDK and CDR2 SYGVNS. V lost 3 bases, J lost 2 bases, and 12 bases lay in between.

In its sample, this clonotype was seen a few times. This chain connects TRBV7-9 to TRBJ2-5; TRBD2 is a possible D gene (6 bases). The V gene's germline CDR1 is SEHNR and CDR2 FQNEAQ (reference sequence). V lost 5 bases, J lost 5 bases, and 15 bases lay in between. This CDR3 has 14 amino acids. CDR3 bases: TGTGCCAGCAGCCGCGGGACGGTGGAGGAGACCCAGTACTTC. Its translation is CASSRGTVEETQYF.

The chain recombines TRBV5-8 with TRBJ1-2; D is perhaps TRBD1 (5 bases). Germline-derived CDR1 and CDR2 are SGHTS and YDEGEE. The V end lost 1 base, the J end lost 6 bases, and 16 bases lay between the germline ends. CDR3 length: 15 amino acids. CDR3 in DNA: TGTGCCAGCAGCTTGAAAGGGACTCGATGGGATGGCTACACCTTC. Amino acid sequence: CASSLKGTRWDGYTF.

This clonotype has a single count. The chain is built from TRBV7-2 and TRBJ1-2, with D possibly being TRBD1 (6 bases). Germline values: CDR1 SGHTA, CDR2 FQGNSA. V dropped 5 bases and J dropped 7 bases, with 23 bases sitting between them. The CDR3 is 16 amino acids. This CDR3 reads CASSPQVGGSDRGYTF. The CDR3 bases are TGTGCCAGCAGCCCCCAGGTGGGGGGCTCTGACCGTGGCTACACCTTC.

This clonotype was seen at least ten times. V usage is TRBV5-1 and J usage is TRBJ2-5; D not resolved. The V end was cut by 1 base, the J end by 1 base, with 14 bases between. Germline V gene data show CDR1 as SGHRS and CDR2 as YFSETQ. This CDR3 region has 16 residues. The CDR3 is CASSLRSTTPQETQYF. The CDR3 region has the DNA TGCGCCAGCAGCTTGAGGTCTACCACCCCCCAAGAGACCCAGTACTTC.

This clonotype was seen a handful of times. The J gene is TRBJ2-3, the V gene TRBV20-1; tentative D call: TRBD2 (6 bases). The germline CDR1 and CDR2 sequences are DFQATT and SNEGSKA (reference sequence). The CDR3 runs 12 residues. Trimming pared 3 bases from V and 3 bases from J, leaving 7 bases between. In nucleotides, the CDR3 is TGCAGTGCTAGCGGGAGAACAGATACGCAGTATTTT. Translation: CSASGRTDTQYF.

The gene calls are TRBV18 and TRBJ2-2; D is perhaps TRBD2 (6 bases). Between the trimmed V and J ends, which lost 0 bases and 4 bases, there was a span of 18 bases. Per germline, CDR1 KGHSH and CDR2 LQKENI. The CDR3 has 18 amino acids. The CDR3 here is CASSPPLEGVEFTGELFF. For the CDR3, the DNA is TGTGCCAGCTCACCACCGCTGGAGGGAGTGGAGTTCACCGGGGAGCTGTTTTTT.

CDR3 loop: CASSRMTWTNYGYTF. In nucleotides, the CDR3 is TGTGCCAGCAGCCGAATGACCTGGACTAACTATGGCTACACCTTC. This rearrangement joins TRBV13 to TRBJ1-2; D unresolved. V was trimmed by 5 bases and J by 0 bases, leaving 13 bases between them. CDR1 is PRHDT, CDR2 FYEKMQ, per germline (reference sequence). This CDR3 has 15 residues. Complete variable domain (other parts from reference TRBV13 and TRBJ1-2): AAGVIQSPRHLIKEKRETATLKCYPIPRHDTVYWYQQGPGQDPQFLISFYEKMQSDKGSIPDRFSAQQFSDYHSELNMSSLELGDSALYFCASSRMTWTNYGYTFGSGTRLTVV.

In its sample, this clonotype was seen many times. The J gene is TRBJ1-5, the V gene TRBV12-3 or TRBV12-4, with D hard to call. V lost 5 bases and J lost 0, with 11 bases in between. This CDR3 spans 15 amino acids. The DNA for the CDR3 is TGTGCCAGCAGTCACAGTAAACTTAGCAATCAGCCCCAGCATTTT. Its protein product is CASSHSKLSNQPQHF.

The chain links TRBV6-4 to TRBJ2-2; 7 bases line up with TRBD1. In germline, CDR1 is MRHNA, CDR2 SNTAGT. CDR3 length: 16 residues. The trim removed 2 bases at V and 3 bases at J, leaving 6 bases unmatched. The CDR3 DNA follows: TGTGCCAGCAGTGACAAACAGGGGCGAGACACCGGGGAGCTGTTTTTT. Amino acid sequence: CASSDKQGRDTGELFF.

The genes are TRBV18 and TRBJ1-4; 11 nucleotides line up with TRBD1. Trimming at V came to 3 bases and at J to 0 bases, leaving 0 bases not matched to a gene. CDR3 length: 16 residues. The germline V gene encodes CDR1 KGHSH and CDR2 LQKENI. The CDR3 coding sequence is TGTGCCAGCTCACCGGGACAGGGGGCAACTAATGAAAAACTGTTTTTT. It specifies CASSPGQGATNEKLFF. The entire variable domain, with the rest obtained from reference TRBV18 and TRBJ1-4, is as follows: NAGVMQNPRHLVRRRGQEARLRCSPMKGHSHVYWYRQLPEEGLKFMVYLQKENIIDESGMPKERFSAEFPKEGPSILRIQQVVRGDSAAYFCASSPGQGATNEKLFFGSGTQLSVL.

This clonotype was detected many times. V gene TRBV11-2 combines with J gene TRBJ2-1, with D maybe TRBD2 (5 bases). The CDR3 has 13 residues. CDR1 is SGHAT, CDR2 FQNNGV, per germline. Trimming shortened V by 7 bases and J by 10 bases, and 17 bases separated the two germline ends. The CDR3 nucleotides are TGTGCCAGCACCCCCCATCCCGGCGGGGAGCAGTTCTTC. Protein sequence: CASTPHPGGEQFF.

The gene calls are TRBV29-1 and TRBJ1-2, with TRBD1 matching 8 bases. J gave up 4 bases and V 4 bases, and 2 bases lay outside the gene matches. The CDR3 loop spans 12 amino acids. Germline V gives CDR1 SQVTM, CDR2 ANQGSEA. The CDR3 DNA follows: TGCAGCGTTGGAGGACAGGGCTATGGCTACACCTTC. It yields the protein CSVGGQGYGYTF.

This clonotype appeared a few times. This chain uses TRBV3-1 with TRBJ2-1; 16 bases are a match to TRBD2. CDR3 length: 17 amino acids. Germline CDR1 is LGHDT and CDR2 is YNNKEL (reference sequence). With V trimmed by 4 bases and J by 3 bases, 3 bases remained unmatched. The CDR3 loop reads CASSPGLAGGLYNEQFF. The CDR3, as DNA: TGTGCCAGCAGCCCGGGACTAGCGGGAGGGCTCTACAATGAGCAGTTCTTC.

This clonotype was recorded at least ten times. The chain links TRBV28 to TRBJ1-1; D remains unclear. V was trimmed by 5 bases and J by 1 base, leaving 14 bases between them. In germline, CDR1 is MDHEN, CDR2 SYDVKM. This CDR3 is built from 15 residues. The DNA for the CDR3 is TGTGCCAGCAGTGCCTCTCTGGGAAAGAACACTGAAGCTTTCTTT. It specifies CASSASLGKNTEAFF.

This chain joins TRBV5-1 and TRBJ2-2; D is unclear. CDR3 length: 14 residues. Germline CDR1 SGHRS, CDR2 YFSETQ. The V end was cut by 5 bases, the J end by 10 bases, with 18 bases between. CDR3 region: CASRMTSTHPELFF. Here the CDR3 DNA reads TGCGCCAGCAGAATGACTTCGACTCATCCGGAGCTGTTTTTT.

The chain joins TRBV27 to TRBJ2-1, with 10 bases fitting TRBD2. The junction had 20 bases not matched to a gene; V was cut back by 6 bases and J by 0 bases. There are 21 residues in the CDR3. The germline V gene encodes CDR1 MNHEY and CDR2 SMNVEV (reference sequence). The CDR3 loop reads CASSRGGRGLAGASSYNEQFF. Written as DNA, the CDR3 is TGTGCCAGCAGCCGGGGGGGGCGCGGTCTAGCGGGAGCGAGCTCCTACAATGAGCAGTTCTTC.

At least ten counts were recorded for this clonotype. DNA for the CDR3: TGCAGTGCTAGAGGCCAGGACAAGCGGGAGCAAGAGACCCAGTACTTC. Its protein is CSARGQDKREQETQYF. V gene TRBV20-1 combines with J gene TRBJ2-1; 8 bases fit TRBD2. The tail of the sequence fits TRBJ2-5 better, so the J call may be wrong. This CDR3 is built from 16 residues. Per germline, CDR1 DFQATT and CDR2 SNEGSKA (reference sequence).

This clonotype was seen repeatedly, ten times or more. This chain links TRBV30 with TRBJ2-7, with unresolved D. Trimming removed 1 base from V and 3 bases from J, with 4 bases in between. This CDR3 has 11 residues. Germline lookup yields CDR1 GTSNPN and CDR2 SVGIG (reference sequence). In nucleotides, the CDR3 is TGTGCCTGGAGTGCGCTCTACGAGCAGTACTTC. Its translation is CAWSALYEQYF.